These T cell receptor beta chains were read from a single sample in a study of blood T cells in healthy people across ages. Each CDR3 protein is one row after TCRdb ran MiXCR on the 5' RACE reads. The top ten hold 15% to 17% of the sample, which has roughly 700,000 distinct CDR3 sequences, less than 40% seen once. Material for sequencing was blood. The source is a woman of 80 years or more in good health. Both conserved end residues are part of each CDR3. Each record gives: D gene, clone size, V gene, J gene, CDR3 DNA, CDR3 protein. D genes are given only for firm matches. The size field is filled for only some rows; it gives once, few, many or a size class.

d_call: NA; clone_size: NA; v_call: TRBV4-2; j_call: TRBJ1-2; cdr3_nt: TGTGCCAGCAGCCAAGATCTGGGGGGGTATGGCTACACCTTC; cdr3_aa: CASSQDLGGYGYTF
d_call: NA; clone_size: few; v_call: TRBV7-3; j_call: TRBJ2-2; cdr3_nt: TGTGCCAGCAGCTTAAATAGGGTGGACACCGGGGAGCTGTTTTTT; cdr3_aa: CASSLNRVDTGELFF
d_call: TRBD1; clone_size: many; v_call: TRBV5-1; j_call: TRBJ2-7; cdr3_nt: TGCGCCAGCAGCCACCACCGGGACAGGGACAACGAGCAGTACTTC; cdr3_aa: CASSHHRDRDNEQYF
d_call: TRBD1; clone_size: NA; v_call: TRBV7-9; j_call: TRBJ1-4; cdr3_nt: TGTGCCAGCAGCTTAGGTGATCGGCGGGACAGGGGAACAACTAATGAAAAACTGTTTTTT; cdr3_aa: CASSLGDRRDRGTTNEKLFF
d_call: TRBD2; clone_size: NA; v_call: TRBV20-1; j_call: TRBJ2-1; cdr3_nt: TGCAGTGCTAGACCCCCCAGCGGGAGGACCTTGAGCTCCTACAATGAGCAGTTCTTC; cdr3_aa: CSARPPSGRTLSSYNEQFF
d_call: NA; clone_size: many; v_call: TRBV7-3; j_call: TRBJ1-2; cdr3_nt: TGTGCCAGCAGCTCAAGTGGACTCAGGATGGCTGGCTACACCTTC; cdr3_aa: CASSSSGLRMAGYTF
d_call: NA; clone_size: many; v_call: TRBV7-9; j_call: TRBJ2-3; cdr3_nt: TGTGCCAGCAGCTTAAACCAAGACATCAGCACAGATACGCAGTATTTT; cdr3_aa: CASSLNQDISTDTQYF
d_call: NA; clone_size: many; v_call: TRBV2; j_call: TRBJ1-5; cdr3_nt: TGTGCCAGCAGAGGAGGCAATCAGCCCCAGCATTTT; cdr3_aa: CASRGGNQPQHF
d_call: NA; clone_size: NA; v_call: TRBV2; j_call: TRBJ1-6; cdr3_nt: TGTGCCAGCAGTGCCGGGGGGCTGGATTCACCCCTCCACTTT; cdr3_aa: CASSAGGLDSPLHF
d_call: NA; clone_size: few; v_call: TRBV5-1; j_call: TRBJ1-1; cdr3_nt: TGCGCCAGCAGCTTGAACAGGGTTATAACTGAAGCTTTCTTT; cdr3_aa: CASSLNRVITEAFF
d_call: NA; clone_size: many; v_call: TRBV7-6; j_call: TRBJ2-3; cdr3_nt: TGTGCCAGCAGCTTACAAAACTTGGGCGGGGGCTTATACACAGATACGCAGTATTTT; cdr3_aa: CASSLQNLGGGLYTDTQYF
d_call: NA; clone_size: NA; v_call: TRBV19; j_call: TRBJ2-5; cdr3_nt: TGTGCCAGTGCAGAGGGGAGGACGCAGTACTTC; cdr3_aa: CASAEGRTQYF
d_call: TRBD1; clone_size: many; v_call: TRBV7-2; j_call: TRBJ1-1; cdr3_nt: TGTGCCAGCAGTCTGGACAGGGCGGGGGATGAAGCTTTCTTT; cdr3_aa: CASSLDRAGDEAFF
d_call: NA; clone_size: many; v_call: TRBV4-2; j_call: TRBJ2-5; cdr3_nt: TGTGCCAGCAGCCCCCGGGACAACCAAGAGACCCAGTACTTC; cdr3_aa: CASSPRDNQETQYF
d_call: NA; clone_size: many; v_call: TRBV5-6; j_call: TRBJ2-3; cdr3_nt: TGTGCCAGCAGCTTGAGGAACAGGGCAACAGATACGCAGTATTTT; cdr3_aa: CASSLRNRATDTQYF
d_call: TRBD1; clone_size: NA; v_call: TRBV6-1; j_call: TRBJ1-5; cdr3_nt: TGTGCCAGCAGTGCCGGGAAGGGACAGCGCCTCAATCAGCCCCAGCATTTT; cdr3_aa: CASSAGKGQRLNQPQHF
d_call: NA; clone_size: many; v_call: TRBV7-8; j_call: TRBJ1-5; cdr3_nt: TGTGCCAGCAGCCCTCGGGGGGCAGCAAATCAGCCCCAGCATTTT; cdr3_aa: CASSPRGAANQPQHF
d_call: TRBD1; clone_size: many; v_call: TRBV10-3; j_call: TRBJ2-3; cdr3_nt: TGTGCCATCAGCGCCGGGACAGGGGTTAGCACAGATACGCAGTATTTT; cdr3_aa: CAISAGTGVSTDTQYF
d_call: NA; clone_size: NA; v_call: TRBV12-3/TRBV12-4; j_call: TRBJ2-6; cdr3_nt: TGTGCCAGCACACTCAGCTCTGGGGCCAACGTCCTGACTTTC; cdr3_aa: CASTLSSGANVLTF
d_call: NA; clone_size: NA; v_call: TRBV19; j_call: TRBJ1-5; cdr3_nt: TGTGCCAGTAGTATGAGGGCAGTGAGGGAGAATCAGCCCCAGCATTTT; cdr3_aa: CASSMRAVRENQPQHF
d_call: NA; clone_size: once; v_call: TRBV7-2; j_call: TRBJ2-4; cdr3_nt: TGTGCCAGCAGCTTTCCTTCAAGAAACATTCAGTACTTC; cdr3_aa: CASSFPSRNIQYF
d_call: NA; clone_size: NA; v_call: TRBV20-1; j_call: TRBJ2-2; cdr3_nt: TGCAGTGCCTTTAGCGGCAACACCGGGGAGCTGTTTTTT; cdr3_aa: CSAFSGNTGELFF
d_call: NA; clone_size: NA; v_call: TRBV10-3; j_call: TRBJ2-2; cdr3_nt: TGTGCCATCAGTGAGCCCGGGACGGGCGGGGAGCTGTTTTTT; cdr3_aa: CAISEPGTGGELFF
d_call: NA; clone_size: many; v_call: TRBV28; j_call: TRBJ1-2; cdr3_nt: TGTGCCAGCAGTTTAATCTCGGGCACGGGGGTCGGCTACACCTTC; cdr3_aa: CASSLISGTGVGYTF
d_call: NA; clone_size: NA; v_call: TRBV6-5; j_call: TRBJ2-3; cdr3_nt: TGTGCCAGCAGTTACTCGGGGGCTGTGGGCACAGATACGCAGTATTTT; cdr3_aa: CASSYSGAVGTDTQYF
d_call: NA; clone_size: many; v_call: TRBV21-1; j_call: TRBJ2-1; cdr3_nt: TGTGCCAGCAGCGCAGTCCCCAATGGGACAGGGTACAATGAGCAGTTCTTC; cdr3_aa: CASSAVPNGTGYNEQFF
d_call: TRBD1; clone_size: few; v_call: TRBV5-1; j_call: TRBJ1-1; cdr3_nt: TGCGCCAGCAGCCCGGAGGGGGCAGGTTCGAACACTGAAGCTTTCTTT; cdr3_aa: CASSPEGAGSNTEAFF
d_call: NA; clone_size: NA; v_call: TRBV2; j_call: TRBJ1-1; cdr3_nt: TGTGCCAGCAGTGAAGCCAGAGGGGCCACTGAAGCTTTCTTT; cdr3_aa: CASSEARGATEAFF
d_call: NA; clone_size: NA; v_call: TRBV15; j_call: TRBJ1-2; cdr3_nt: TGTGCCACCAGCACCGGGACCAACTATGGCAACACCTTC; cdr3_aa: CATSTGTNYGNTF
d_call: NA; clone_size: NA; v_call: TRBV3-1; j_call: TRBJ1-5; cdr3_nt: TGTGCCAGCAGCCAAGGCGCAGGGTTGTTGGGCAATCAGCCCCAGCATTTT; cdr3_aa: CASSQGAGLLGNQPQHF
d_call: NA; clone_size: NA; v_call: TRBV9; j_call: TRBJ2-3; cdr3_nt: TGTGCCAGCAGCGTAGAATACGGGGGAGGCACAGATACGCAGTATTTT; cdr3_aa: CASSVEYGGGTDTQYF
d_call: TRBD1; clone_size: NA; v_call: TRBV20-1; j_call: TRBJ2-1; cdr3_nt: TGCAGTGCTAGAGATCCGAAGACAGGGGGGAATGAGCAGTTCTTC; cdr3_aa: CSARDPKTGGNEQFF
d_call: TRBD1; clone_size: NA; v_call: TRBV4-2; j_call: TRBJ1-2; cdr3_nt: TGTGCCAGCAGCTTGACCGGGACAGGGGGCGATGGCTACACCTTC; cdr3_aa: CASSLTGTGGDGYTF
d_call: NA; clone_size: NA; v_call: TRBV20-1; j_call: TRBJ2-7; cdr3_nt: TGCAGTGCTAGAACATCCGGGCCAACTCCCACCTACGAGCAGTACTTC; cdr3_aa: CSARTSGPTPTYEQYF
d_call: TRBD1; clone_size: few; v_call: TRBV10-3; j_call: TRBJ1-5; cdr3_nt: TGTGCCATCAGTGAAAGGACAGGGGACCCGAAAAGTGTGGCCCAGCATTTT; cdr3_aa: CAISERTGDPKSVAQHF
d_call: NA; clone_size: NA; v_call: TRBV5-1; j_call: TRBJ2-7; cdr3_nt: TGCGCCAGCAGCCCCCCGGACCCCTACGAGCAGTACTTC; cdr3_aa: CASSPPDPYEQYF
d_call: NA; clone_size: NA; v_call: TRBV3-1; j_call: TRBJ1-1; cdr3_nt: TGTGCCAGCAGCCCGGGACAAGTGGACACTGAAGCTTTCTTT; cdr3_aa: CASSPGQVDTEAFF
d_call: TRBD1; clone_size: few; v_call: TRBV20-1; j_call: TRBJ1-1; cdr3_nt: TGCAGTGCTAGGAGGGGACAGGCCTTTACAGGTGAAGCTTTCTTT; cdr3_aa: CSARRGQAFTGEAFF
d_call: NA; clone_size: few; v_call: TRBV5-1; j_call: TRBJ1-1; cdr3_nt: TGCGCCAGCAGCTTGGGCGGGAGAGGACCTACTTTAACTGAAGCTTTCTTT; cdr3_aa: CASSLGGRGPTLTEAFF
d_call: NA; clone_size: NA; v_call: TRBV5-1; j_call: TRBJ1-5; cdr3_nt: TGCGCCAGCAGCTTGAAGGGACGTCCTCCTCTCTATAGCAATCAGCCCCAGCATTTT; cdr3_aa: CASSLKGRPPLYSNQPQHF
d_call: TRBD2; clone_size: many; v_call: TRBV20-1; j_call: TRBJ2-5; cdr3_nt: TGCAGTGCTACCGGCGAGCTAGCGGGGGGGCGACAAGAGACCCAGTACTTC; cdr3_aa: CSATGELAGGRQETQYF
d_call: NA; clone_size: NA; v_call: TRBV2; j_call: TRBJ1-2; cdr3_nt: TGTGCCAGCAGTGGGGCTAGAGGAGACTATGGCTACACCTTC; cdr3_aa: CASSGARGDYGYTF
d_call: NA; clone_size: many; v_call: TRBV28; j_call: TRBJ2-7; cdr3_nt: TGTGCCAGCAGCGTCGGGGGAGTTGTGGCCTACGAGCAGTACTTC; cdr3_aa: CASSVGGVVAYEQYF
d_call: NA; clone_size: many; v_call: TRBV5-5; j_call: TRBJ2-1; cdr3_nt: TGTGCCAGCAGCGCCCTACGGGGGCCGTACAATGAGCAGTTCTTC; cdr3_aa: CASSALRGPYNEQFF
d_call: NA; clone_size: NA; v_call: TRBV2; j_call: TRBJ1-2; cdr3_nt: TGTGCCAGCAGTGTTCAGGGAAACTATGACTACACCTTC; cdr3_aa: CASSVQGNYDYTF
d_call: TRBD2; clone_size: NA; v_call: TRBV7-3; j_call: TRBJ2-1; cdr3_nt: TGTGCCAGCAGCTTGCAGGGAGGGCTTAACAATGAGCAGTTCTTC; cdr3_aa: CASSLQGGLNNEQFF
d_call: TRBD1; clone_size: many; v_call: TRBV27; j_call: TRBJ1-2; cdr3_nt: TGTGCCAGCAGTCTCAGACAGGGACGTAACTATGGCTACACCTTC; cdr3_aa: CASSLRQGRNYGYTF
d_call: NA; clone_size: NA; v_call: TRBV6-9; j_call: TRBJ2-5; cdr3_nt: TGTGCCAGCAGTTATTGGGGCGGCCTAGGGACTAGCAGGGGGCCCCACGAGACCCAGTACTTC; cdr3_aa: CASSYWGGLGTSRGPHETQYF
d_call: NA; clone_size: many; v_call: TRBV12-3/TRBV12-4; j_call: TRBJ2-6; cdr3_nt: TGTGCCAGCAGTCGCCCGCCTGGGGCCAACGTCCTGACTTTC; cdr3_aa: CASSRPPGANVLTF
d_call: NA; clone_size: many; v_call: TRBV5-1; j_call: TRBJ2-1; cdr3_nt: TGCGCCAGCAGCTTGTGGGGGCAGCACAATGAGCAGTTCTTC; cdr3_aa: CASSLWGQHNEQFF
d_call: NA; clone_size: many; v_call: TRBV7-2; j_call: TRBJ1-2; cdr3_nt: TGTGCCAGCACCTCTCCCCGTATGGCTAACTATGGCTACACCTTC; cdr3_aa: CASTSPRMANYGYTF
d_call: NA; clone_size: NA; v_call: TRBV7-2; j_call: TRBJ2-1; cdr3_nt: TGTGCCAGCAGCTTGCTTATGGCTTGCAATGAGCAGTTCTTC; cdr3_aa: CASSLLMACNEQFF
d_call: NA; clone_size: NA; v_call: TRBV12-5; j_call: TRBJ2-2; cdr3_nt: TGTGCTAGTGGTACAGAAACCGGGACGGCTCGCACCGGGGAGCTGTTTTTT; cdr3_aa: CASGTETGTARTGELFF
d_call: NA; clone_size: NA; v_call: TRBV9; j_call: TRBJ1-1; cdr3_nt: TGTGCCAGCAGCGTCCTCTACGAGGGTTCAAGAGCTTTCTTT; cdr3_aa: CASSVLYEGSRAFF
d_call: TRBD1; clone_size: NA; v_call: TRBV12-3/TRBV12-4; j_call: TRBJ2-7; cdr3_nt: TGTGCCAGCAGTTTACAGGGGGCGGAAGAGCAGTACTTC; cdr3_aa: CASSLQGAEEQYF
d_call: NA; clone_size: few; v_call: TRBV12-3/TRBV12-4; j_call: TRBJ1-1; cdr3_nt: TGTGCCAGCAGTTTGTGGGCAGGCGGTACTGAAGCTTTCTTT; cdr3_aa: CASSLWAGGTEAFF
d_call: NA; clone_size: many; v_call: TRBV7-3; j_call: TRBJ2-1; cdr3_nt: TGTGCCAGCAGCTTAACTCGCGGTAGCTCCTACAATGAGCAGTTCTTC; cdr3_aa: CASSLTRGSSYNEQFF
d_call: NA; clone_size: NA; v_call: TRBV29-1; j_call: TRBJ2-1; cdr3_nt: TGCAGCGCCTGGACAGCGGATATTAACAATGAGCAGTTCTTC; cdr3_aa: CSAWTADINNEQFF
d_call: NA; clone_size: few; v_call: TRBV6-6; j_call: TRBJ2-7; cdr3_nt: TGTGCCAGCAGTTCCTCGGGTCCCTCCTACGAGCAGTACTTC; cdr3_aa: CASSSSGPSYEQYF
d_call: NA; clone_size: many; v_call: TRBV7-3; j_call: TRBJ2-1; cdr3_nt: TGTGCCAGCAGCGAAAAAATAGGGGGGCATGAGCAGTTCTTC; cdr3_aa: CASSEKIGGHEQFF